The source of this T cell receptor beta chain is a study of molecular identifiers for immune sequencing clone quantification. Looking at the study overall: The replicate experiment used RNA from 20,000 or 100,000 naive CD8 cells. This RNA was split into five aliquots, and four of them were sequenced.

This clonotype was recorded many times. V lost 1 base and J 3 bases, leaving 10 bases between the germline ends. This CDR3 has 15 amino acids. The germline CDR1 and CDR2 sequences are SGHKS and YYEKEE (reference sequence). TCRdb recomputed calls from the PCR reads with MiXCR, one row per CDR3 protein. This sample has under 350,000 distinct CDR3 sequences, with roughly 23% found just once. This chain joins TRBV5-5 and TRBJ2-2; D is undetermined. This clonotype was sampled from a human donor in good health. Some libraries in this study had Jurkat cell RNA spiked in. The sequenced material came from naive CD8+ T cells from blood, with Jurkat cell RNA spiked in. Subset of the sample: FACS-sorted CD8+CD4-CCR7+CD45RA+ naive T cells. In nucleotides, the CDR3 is TGTGCCAGCAGCTTGTCAGGAACTCACACCGGGGAGCTGTTTTTT. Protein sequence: CASSLSGTHTGELFF.